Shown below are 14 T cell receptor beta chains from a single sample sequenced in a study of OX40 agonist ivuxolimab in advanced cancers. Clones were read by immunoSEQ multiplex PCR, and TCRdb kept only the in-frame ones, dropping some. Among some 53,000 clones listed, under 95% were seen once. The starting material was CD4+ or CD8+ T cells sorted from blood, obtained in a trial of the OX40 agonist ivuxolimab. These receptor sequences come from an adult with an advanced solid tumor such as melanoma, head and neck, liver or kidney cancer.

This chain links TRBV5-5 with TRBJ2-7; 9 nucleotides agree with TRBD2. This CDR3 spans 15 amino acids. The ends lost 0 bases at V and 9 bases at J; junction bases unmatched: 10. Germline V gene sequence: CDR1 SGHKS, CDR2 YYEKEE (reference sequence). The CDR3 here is CASSLEPGLANVQYF. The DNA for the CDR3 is TGTGCCAGCAGCTTGGAACCGGGACTAGCTAACGTGCAGTACTTC.

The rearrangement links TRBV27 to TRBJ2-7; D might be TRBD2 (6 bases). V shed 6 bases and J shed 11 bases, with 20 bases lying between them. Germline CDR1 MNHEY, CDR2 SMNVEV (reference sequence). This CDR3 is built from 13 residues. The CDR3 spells CASRGTSRLLEYF. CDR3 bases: TGTGCCAGCAGGGGAACTAGCCGCCTTCTAGAGTACTTC.

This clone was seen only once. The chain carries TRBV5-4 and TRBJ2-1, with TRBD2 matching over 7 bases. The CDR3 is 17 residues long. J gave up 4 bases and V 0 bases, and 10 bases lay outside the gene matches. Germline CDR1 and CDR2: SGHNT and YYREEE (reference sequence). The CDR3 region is CASSLGTGSGPYNEQFF. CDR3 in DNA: TGTGCCAGCAGCTTGGGTACCGGTAGCGGGCCTTACAATGAGCAGTTCTTC.

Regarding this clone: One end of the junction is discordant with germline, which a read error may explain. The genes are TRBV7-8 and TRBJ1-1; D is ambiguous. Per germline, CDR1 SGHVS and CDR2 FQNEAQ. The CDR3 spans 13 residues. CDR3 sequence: CASSIGWNTEASF. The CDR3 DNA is TGTGCCAGCAGCATCGGTTGGAACACTGAAGCTTCCTTT.

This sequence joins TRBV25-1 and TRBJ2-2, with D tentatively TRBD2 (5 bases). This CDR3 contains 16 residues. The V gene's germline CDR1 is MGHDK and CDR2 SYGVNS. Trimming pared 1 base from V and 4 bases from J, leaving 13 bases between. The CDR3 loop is CASSESADSLTGELFF. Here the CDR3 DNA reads TGTGCCAGCAGTGAATCGGCGGACTCACTCACCGGGGAGCTGTTTTTT.

The CDR3 DNA reads as TGTGCCAGTAGTATAAATGCGGGGACTCCCGCCTACGAGCAGTACTTC. It translates to CASSINAGTPAYEQYF. The chain carries TRBV19 and TRBJ2-7; the D gene is possibly TRBD2 (6 bases). This CDR3 region has 16 residues. Germline loops: CDR1 LNHDA, CDR2 SQIVND (reference sequence). V gave up 2 bases and J gave up 2 bases, with 16 bases separating them.

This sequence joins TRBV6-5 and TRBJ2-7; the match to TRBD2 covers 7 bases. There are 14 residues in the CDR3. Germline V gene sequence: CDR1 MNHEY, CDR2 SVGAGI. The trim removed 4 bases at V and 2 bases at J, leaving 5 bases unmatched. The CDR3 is CASSLGGSAYEQYF. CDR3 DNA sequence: TGTGCCAGCAGTTTGGGGGGGAGCGCCTACGAGCAGTACTTC.

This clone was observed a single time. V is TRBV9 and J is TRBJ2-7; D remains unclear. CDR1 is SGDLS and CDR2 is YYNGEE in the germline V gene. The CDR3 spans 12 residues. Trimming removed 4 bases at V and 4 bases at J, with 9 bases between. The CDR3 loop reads CASSSLVYEQYF. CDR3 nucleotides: TGTGCCAGCAGCTCGCTAGTGTACGAGCAGTACTTC. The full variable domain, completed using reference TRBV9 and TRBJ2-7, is DSGVTQTPKHLITATGQRVTLRCSPRSGDLSVYWYQQSLDQGLQFLIQYYNGEERAKGNILERFSAQQFPDLHSELNLSSLELGDSALYFCASSSLVYEQYFGPGTRLTVT.

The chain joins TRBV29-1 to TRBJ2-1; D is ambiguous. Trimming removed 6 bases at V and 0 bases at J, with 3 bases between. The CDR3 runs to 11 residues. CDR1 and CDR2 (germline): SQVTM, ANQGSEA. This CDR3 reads CSVSSYNEQFF. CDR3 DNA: TGCAGCGTAAGCTCCTACAATGAGCAGTTCTTC.

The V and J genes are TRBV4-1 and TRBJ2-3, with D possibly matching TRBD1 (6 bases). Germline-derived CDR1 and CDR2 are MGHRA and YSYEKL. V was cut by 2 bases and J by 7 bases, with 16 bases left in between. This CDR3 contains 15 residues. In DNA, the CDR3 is TGCGCCAGCAGCCAATCGGGACAAGGTCGATATACGCAGTATTTT. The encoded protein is CASSQSGQGRYTQYF.

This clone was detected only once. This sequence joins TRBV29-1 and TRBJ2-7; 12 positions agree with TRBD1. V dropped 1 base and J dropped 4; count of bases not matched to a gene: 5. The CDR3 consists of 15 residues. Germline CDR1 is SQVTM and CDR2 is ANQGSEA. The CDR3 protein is CSVEGDRGQGYEQYF. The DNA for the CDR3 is TGCAGCGTTGAAGGGGACAGGGGGCAAGGGTACGAGCAGTACTTC.

CDR3: CASKEGLAGGDTQYF. CDR3 nucleotide sequence: TGTGCCAGCAAAGAGGGACTAGCGGGAGGAGATACGCAGTATTTT. The chain recombines TRBV27 with TRBJ2-3; 15 bases align to TRBD2. Germline-derived CDR1 and CDR2 are MNHEY and SMNVEV (reference sequence). CDR3 length: 15 residues. Losses at the gene ends were 7 bases for V and 5 bases for J; bases not matched to a gene: 4.

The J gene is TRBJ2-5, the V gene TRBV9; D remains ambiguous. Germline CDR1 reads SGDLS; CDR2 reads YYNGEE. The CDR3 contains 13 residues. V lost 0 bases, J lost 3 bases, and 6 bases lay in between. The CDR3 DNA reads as TGTGCCAGCAGCGTAGACAGAGAAGAGACCCAGTACTTC. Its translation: CASSVDREETQYF.

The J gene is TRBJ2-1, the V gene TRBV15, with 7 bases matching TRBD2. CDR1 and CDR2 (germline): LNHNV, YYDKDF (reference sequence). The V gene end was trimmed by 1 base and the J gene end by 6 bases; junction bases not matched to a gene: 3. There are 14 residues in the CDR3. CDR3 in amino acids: CATSRGLAVNEQFF. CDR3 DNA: TGTGCCACCAGCAGAGGACTAGCCGTCAATGAGCAGTTCTTC.